The 16 T cell receptor beta chains given below trace back to one sample, sequenced in a study of shared clonotypes between healthy human individuals. Clones were sequenced by immunoSEQ multiplex PCR, and TCRdb holds only the in-frame ones, with some missing. The table has over a million clones, approximately 98% seen once. Material: naive CD4+ T cells sorted from blood. Specified subset: CD45RA+ positively selected. Every receptor here comes from a young man in good health.

The chain couples TRBV19 to TRBJ1-4; D gene ambiguous. CDR1 and CDR2 from the germline V gene are LNHDA and SQIVND (reference sequence). The CDR3 consists of 16 residues. Trimming cost V 3 bases and J 5 bases, with 16 bases left between them. CDR3 loop: CASSIRSGHQNEKLFF. In nucleotides, the CDR3 is TGTGCCAGTAGTATTCGATCGGGCCACCAAAATGAAAAACTGTTTTTT.

The V call is TRBV4-1, the J call TRBJ2-1; 7 bases are a match to TRBD2. The J segment lost 1 base and the V segment lost 6 bases, leaving 6 bases of the junction unmatched. The CDR3 sequence is 15 residues long. Germline V gene sequence: CDR1 MGHRA, CDR2 YSYEKL. The CDR3 loop is CASRPLAVSYNEQFF. The CDR3 DNA follows: TGCGCCAGCAGACCGCTAGCGGTATCCTACAATGAGCAGTTCTTC.

The CDR3 spells CAWSVPTAPAEKLFF. Written as DNA, the CDR3 is TGTGCCTGGAGTGTACCGACTGCGCCCGCTGAAAAACTGTTTTTT. V gene TRBV30 combines with J gene TRBJ1-4; D is undetermined. Germline V CDR1 and CDR2: GTSNPN, SVGIG (reference sequence). The V and J ends lost 0 bases and 7 bases respectively, with 15 bases between them. This CDR3 has 15 residues. Full variable domain (outside the CDR3, taken from reference TRBV30 and TRBJ1-4): SQTIHQWPATLVQPVGSPLSLECTVEGTSNPNLYWYRQAAGRGLQLLFYSVGIGQISSEVPQNLSASRPQDRQFILSSKKLLLSDSGFYLCAWSVPTAPAEKLFFGSGTQLSVL.

The chain combines TRBV18 with TRBJ2-3, with a possible D match to TRBD1 (5 bases). CDR1 KGHSH and CDR2 LQKENI come from the germline V gene. The CDR3 has 16 residues. V was clipped by 0 bases and J by 0 bases, with 10 bases between them. The DNA for the CDR3 is TGTGCCAGCTCACCACCAGGGGTGTCTAGCACAGATACGCAGTATTTT. Its translation: CASSPPGVSSTDTQYF.

This clone has only one observation. This chain links TRBV27 with TRBJ2-3; the match to TRBD2 covers 10 bases. Germline CDR1 is MNHEY and CDR2 is SMNVEV (reference sequence). Unmatched junction bases numbered 12, after V lost 5 bases and J lost 4 bases. This CDR3 has 17 amino acids. This CDR3 is CASSPIRLAGPPDTQYF. Written as DNA, the CDR3 is TGTGCCAGCAGTCCGATCCGACTAGCGGGCCCCCCAGATACGCAGTATTTT.

This sequence joins TRBV7-9 and TRBJ1-2; D perhaps matches TRBD1 (5 bases). This CDR3 has 17 residues. Per the germline V gene, CDR1 is SEHNR and CDR2 is FQNEAQ (reference sequence). The V and J ends lost 1 base and 4 bases respectively, with 19 bases between them. The CDR3 sequence: CASSLVAELEGSYGYTF. CDR3 DNA sequence: TGTGCCAGCAGCTTAGTGGCTGAGTTGGAGGGGTCCTATGGCTACACCTTC.

The gene calls are TRBV14 and TRBJ1-5; D may be TRBD1 (5 bases). V was trimmed by 3 bases and J by 3 bases, leaving 15 bases between them. Germline CDR1 reads SGHDN; CDR2 reads FVKESK. The CDR3 covers 16 residues. The CDR3 sequence is CASSHPGTRSNQPQHF. CDR3 in DNA: TGTGCCAGCAGCCATCCCGGGACCCGTTCCAATCAGCCCCAGCATTTT.

This chain connects TRBV7-9 to TRBJ2-5; 14 bases line up with TRBD2. Germline-derived CDR1 and CDR2 are SEHNR and FQNEAQ (reference sequence). This CDR3 is built from 15 residues. The V and J ends lost 6 bases and 4 bases, in that order; junction bases with no gene match: 4. CDR3 region: CASSPTSGRGETQYF. The CDR3 bases are TGTGCCAGCAGTCCGACTAGCGGGAGGGGAGAGACCCAGTACTTC.

The genes are TRBV9 and TRBJ2-7, with TRBD1 identical over 10 bases. CDR1 is SGDLS and CDR2 is YYNGEE in the germline V gene. V lost 7 bases to trimming and J lost 2 bases; unmatched junction nucleotides: 0. The length of the CDR3 is 12 residues. This chain's CDR3 is CASDRGPYEQYF. As DNA, the CDR3 is TGTGCCAGCGACAGGGGGCCCTACGAGCAGTACTTC.

This chain joins TRBV6-5 and TRBJ2-7; 10 bases match TRBD1. The length of the CDR3 is 14 residues. Losses at the gene ends were 7 bases for V and 3 bases for J; bases not matched to a gene: 6. Germline lookup yields CDR1 MNHEY and CDR2 SVGAGI. CDR3 DNA: TGTGCCAGCACCTCGGACAGGGGGGACTACGAGCAGTACTTC. This sequence encodes CASTSDRGDYEQYF.

The chain joins TRBV11-2 to TRBJ2-1; 7 bases match TRBD2. This CDR3 spans 13 amino acids. Looked up from germline, CDR1 is SGHAT and CDR2 is FQNNGV. Trimming cost V 3 bases and J 12 bases; bases outside gene matches: 8. CDR3 DNA sequence: TGTGCCAGCAGCTTGGGGACTAACATAGGGCAGTTCTTC. It is translated as CASSLGTNIGQFF.

The chain employs TRBV30 and TRBJ2-1; the D is unclear. CDR3 length: 11 residues. V was shortened by 0 bases and J by 9 bases, with 6 bases between the two germline ends. CDR1 and CDR2 (germline): GTSNPN, SVGIG (reference sequence). The CDR3 bases are TGTGCCTGGAGTGTTTACGGTGAGCAGTTCTTC. The encoded protein is CAWSVYGEQFF.

This chain uses TRBV30 with TRBJ2-3; no clear D. This CDR3 comprises 13 residues. Trimming left V 4 bases short and J 2 bases short, with 10 bases between. Germline V gene lookup returns CDR1 GTSNPN and CDR2 SVGIG (reference sequence). Here the CDR3 reads CAWTELNTDTQYF. As DNA, the CDR3 is TGTGCCTGGACAGAGTTAAACACAGATACGCAGTATTTT. Full variable domain (outside the CDR3, taken from reference TRBV30 and TRBJ2-3): SQTIHQWPATLVQPVGSPLSLECTVEGTSNPNLYWYRQAAGRGLQLLFYSVGIGQISSEVPQNLSASRPQDRQFILSSKKLLLSDSGFYLCAWTELNTDTQYFGPGTRLTVL.

The chain links TRBV28 to TRBJ1-3; D gene unclear. Per the germline V gene, CDR1 is MDHEN and CDR2 is SYDVKM. The length of the CDR3 is 15 residues. V lost 10 bases to trimming and J lost 3 bases, with 19 bases between them. CDR3 sequence reads: CATRDRRANGNTIYF. The CDR3 nucleotides are TGTGCCACCCGTGACCGGAGGGCGAATGGAAACACCATATATTTT.

This clone was seen once. This chain connects TRBV4-3 to TRBJ1-1; perhaps TRBD1 as D (6 bases). Per germline, CDR1 LGHNA and CDR2 YSLEER. The CDR3 has 13 residues. V lost 4 bases and J 4 bases, leaving 10 bases between the germline ends. DNA for the CDR3: TGCGCCAGCAGCCTCGAGGGGGGCACTGAAGCTTTCTTT. This sequence encodes CASSLEGGTEAFF.

On this clone itself: Other DNA sequences in the sample encode the same CDR3. The chain recombines TRBV7-9 with TRBJ2-7, with a tentative D call TRBD1 (5 bases). Trimming pared 5 bases from V and 1 base from J, leaving 12 bases between. This CDR3 is built from 14 residues. The germline gives CDR1 SEHNR, CDR2 FQNEAQ (reference sequence). Here the CDR3 reads CASSPVAGSYEQYF. CDR3 bases: TGTGCCAGCAGCCCCGTGGCAGGGTCCTACGAGCAGTACTTC.